The 5 T cell receptor beta chains below come from one sample, sequenced in a study of beta chain features in type 1 diabetes (dated by TCRdb to 2017 to 2018). The library was produced with the immunoSEQ multiplex PCR assay. The entire isolated RNA was reverse transcribed using the High Capacity cDNA Reverse Transcription Kit, and thus expressed TCRB transcripts were sequenced. TCRdb took over this immuneACCESS table, retaining in-frame rearrangements with V and J assigned. Such tables are incomplete; in checked studies, under half of the missing clones stem from an unresolved V gene, and the remainder is unexplained. The sample includes 300,000 to 450,000 clones, with around an eighth observed a single time. Together, the top ten hold 0.017% of the sample. The sequencing sample was made of naive CD4+ T cells from blood. The cell subset or site tag for this specimen amounts to: true naive CD4+ T cells. The receptors were sampled from a man younger than 35 in good health.

This clone showed up just a few times. This chain links TRBV5-4 with TRBJ2-1; 7 positions match TRBD2. Trimming removed 7 bases from V and 4 bases from J; junction bases left unmatched: 11. CDR1 SGHNT and CDR2 YYREEE come from the germline V gene (reference sequence). The CDR3 contains 15 residues. The CDR3 coding sequence is TGTGCCAGCGCCGGGGGGTGGACCAGGTACAATGAGCAGTTCTTC. Translation gives CASAGGWTRYNEQFF. The variable domain in full, completed from reference TRBV5-4 and TRBJ2-1, reads ETGVTQSPTHLIKTRGQQVTLRCSSQSGHNTVSWYQQALGQGPQFIFQYYREEENGRGNFPPRFSGLQFPNYSSELNVNALELDDSALYLCASAGGWTRYNEQFFGPGTRLTVL.

In this sample, this clone turned up a few times. The chain uses TRBV9 and TRBJ2-7, with TRBD2 identical over 8 bases. The CDR3 spans 14 residues. V trimming: 0 bases; J trimming: 5 bases; junction bases outside the gene matches: 4. Germline assignment: CDR1 SGDLS and CDR2 YYNGEE. As DNA, the CDR3 is TGTGCCAGCAGCGTAGGGACTAGCCGTGACGAGCAGTACTTC. Its translation is CASSVGTSRDEQYF.

This clone was counted only a few times. The chain has TRBV11-2 and TRBJ1-1, with 7 nucleotides matching TRBD1. The CDR3 has 15 residues. The V gene's germline CDR1 is SGHAT and CDR2 FQNNGV. The ends lost 3 bases at V and 1 base at J; junction bases unmatched: 5. In DNA form, the CDR3 reads TGTGCCAGCAGCTTCACCGGGACAGCGAACACTGAAGCTTTCTTT. It specifies CASSFTGTANTEAFF.

In this sample, this clone turned up a few times. This rearrangement joins TRBV2 to TRBJ2-6; 12 bases are a match to TRBD1. The germline CDR1 and CDR2 sequences are SNHLY and FYNNEI. J gave up 7 bases and V 6 bases, and 4 bases lay outside the gene matches. CDR3 length equals 15 residues. The CDR3 nucleotides are TGTGCCAGCAGGGGGACAGGGGGCAGAGCCAACGTCCTGACTTTC. This sequence encodes CASRGTGGRANVLTF. The full variable domain, its missing parts supplied by reference TRBV2 and TRBJ2-6, is EPEVTQTPSHQVTQMGQEVILRCVPISNHLYFYWYRQILGQKVEFLVSFYNNEISEKSEIFDDQFSVERPDGSNFTLKIRSTKLEDSAMYFCASRGTGGRANVLTFGAGSRLTVL.

The V gene is TRBV4-1, the J gene TRBJ2-7; TRBD2 matches 8 bases. V trimming: 3 bases; J trimming: 9 bases; junction bases outside the gene matches: 7. The CDR3 loop spans 13 amino acids. Germline V gene data show CDR1 as MGHRA and CDR2 as YSYEKL. This chain's CDR3 is CASSHREGDPQYF. CDR3 bases: TGCGCCAGCAGCCACCGGGAGGGGGACCCGCAGTACTTC.